Below, 30 T cell receptor beta chains from the same sample are listed, as sequenced in a study of T cell repertoires in cytomegalovirus infection. TCRdb re-called the reads with MiXCR, one entry per CDR3 protein. The table shows 200,000 or so distinct CDR3 sequences, with around 35% occurring only once. Which antigens these TCRs recognize remains unknown. Sequencing used CD8+ T cells from cultured PBMCs, obtained from culture after CMV antigen stimulation. The origin of the receptors is a human donor in good health (CMV status not recorded). Some clones in this sample may be carry-over from other donors' samples.

This clonotype showed up just a few times. V usage is TRBV7-9 and J usage is TRBJ2-1; 10 positions agree with TRBD2. V was clipped by 5 bases and J by 10 bases; unmatched bases: 11. Looked up from germline, CDR1 is SEHNR and CDR2 is FQNEAQ (reference sequence). CDR3 length equals 15 residues. As DNA, the CDR3 is TGTGCCAGCAGCCCCGCAAGCGGGAGGGCCCGGGAGCAGTTCTTC. This gives the protein CASSPASGRAREQFF.

CDR3 region: CAISESNSPDTQYF. The CDR3 bases are TGTGCCATCAGTGAGTCGAATAGCCCAGATACGCAGTATTTT. The V gene is TRBV10-3, the J gene TRBJ2-3; D is unresolved. This CDR3 comprises 14 residues. V lost 0 bases to trimming and J lost 4 bases, with 8 bases between them. Germline V gene lookup returns CDR1 ENHRY and CDR2 SYGVKD.

The V call is TRBV9, the J call TRBJ1-5; 8 bases line up with TRBD1. Unmatched junction bases numbered 5, after V lost 3 bases and J lost 6 bases. The CDR3 extends over 14 amino acids. Germline lookup yields CDR1 SGDLS and CDR2 YYNGEE. CDR3 DNA: TGTGCCAGCAGCGCAGGACAGGGTCCTCAGCCCCAGCATTTT. This gives the protein CASSAGQGPQPQHF.

This chain links TRBV7-6 with TRBJ2-2; 11 bases are shared with TRBD2. Trimming at V came to 5 bases and at J to 0 bases, leaving 5 bases not matched to a gene. The CDR3 covers 17 residues. Germline V gives CDR1 SGHVS, CDR2 FNYEAQ. The CDR3, as DNA: TGTGCCAGCAGCACTCGACTAGCGGGGACGAACACCGGGGAGCTGTTTTTT. Protein: CASSTRLAGTNTGELFF.

This rearrangement joins TRBV7-9 to TRBJ2-1, with 8 bases fitting TRBD2. The CDR3 sequence is 14 residues long. The germline V gene has CDR1 SEHNR and CDR2 FQNEAQ (reference sequence). V dropped 5 bases and J dropped 8; count of bases not matched to a gene: 8. This chain's CDR3 is CASSPYAGGDEQFF. DNA of the CDR3: TGTGCCAGCAGCCCCTACGCGGGGGGCGATGAGCAGTTCTTC.

The V and J genes are TRBV28 and TRBJ2-7, with D hard to call. CDR1 is MDHEN and CDR2 is SYDVKM in the germline V gene. CDR3 size: 14 residues. Trimming took off 7 bases at V and 7 bases at J, with 20 bases between the two ends. The CDR3 is CASTPNYSANEQYF. Here the CDR3 DNA reads TGTGCCAGCACCCCCAATTACAGTGCAAATGAGCAGTACTTC.

The chain is built from TRBV20-1 and TRBJ2-1; TRBD2 aligns across 12 bases. CDR3 length: 14 residues. Germline CDR1 is DFQATT and CDR2 is SNEGSKA (reference sequence). CDR3 DNA sequence: TGCAGGGCCCGTCTAGCGGGAGGGTGGGATGAGCAGTTCTTC. Protein: CRARLAGGWDEQFF.

CDR3 sequence: CASSSRDRVEPQHF. CDR3 coding DNA: TGTGCCAGCAGCTCCCGGGACAGGGTTGAGCCCCAGCATTTT. The chain recombines TRBV7-2 with TRBJ1-5, with 9 bases that match TRBD1. This CDR3 is built from 14 residues. The V and J ends lost 4 bases and 8 bases, in that order; junction bases with no gene match: 6. CDR1 is SGHTA and CDR2 is FQGNSA in the germline V gene.

The V gene is TRBV6-1, the J gene TRBJ2-5; D might be TRBD2 (6 bases). The germline gives CDR1 MNHNS, CDR2 SASEGT. V gave up 7 bases and J gave up 1 base, with 13 bases separating them. This CDR3 region has 14 residues. Here the CDR3 reads CASNPGTSQETQYF. The CDR3 DNA reads as TGTGCCAGCAACCCTGGGACTTCCCAAGAGACCCAGTACTTC.

The sample holds a few counts of this clonotype. This rearrangement joins TRBV7-9 to TRBJ2-2; D unresolved. The CDR3 consists of 17 residues. Germline assignment: CDR1 SEHNR and CDR2 FQNEAQ (reference sequence). Deletions cut 4 bases from V and 9 bases from J, with 24 bases between. The CDR3 DNA follows: TGTGCCAGCAGCTCCCCGGGCGGAACCAAAGCCTCCCGGGAGCTGTTTTTT. It yields the protein CASSSPGGTKASRELFF.

This rearrangement joins TRBV29-1 to TRBJ2-7; 7 bases agree with TRBD2. This CDR3 is built from 13 residues. Germline CDR1 reads SQVTM; CDR2 reads ANQGSEA. J lost 1 base, V lost 3 bases, and 3 bases had no gene match. This CDR3 reads CSVDGGESYEQYF. CDR3 sequence (DNA): TGCAGCGTTGATGGGGGGGAGTCCTACGAGCAGTACTTC.

The chain uses TRBV6-1 and TRBJ2-3; 8 bases map to TRBD2. Trimming took 8 bases from V and 8 from J; bases not matched to a gene: 9. Germline CDR1 reads MNHNS; CDR2 reads SASEGT. The CDR3 is 13 residues long. In nucleotides, the CDR3 is TGTGCCAGCGGCGGGACTAGGGTCGGTACGCAGTATTTT. Its protein product is CASGGTRVGTQYF.

This clonotype came up many times. This rearrangement joins TRBV4-1 to TRBJ2-1; 11 bases are a match to TRBD2. This CDR3 has 17 residues. J lost 1 base, V lost 5 bases, and 7 bases had no gene match. Germline V gene data show CDR1 as MGHRA and CDR2 as YSYEKL. CDR3 region: CASSDTSGGTSYNEQFF. The CDR3 nucleotides are TGCGCCAGCAGCGACACTAGCGGGGGAACTTCCTACAATGAGCAGTTCTTC.

In this sample, this clonotype turned up a few times. The gene calls are TRBV6-1 and TRBJ1-2; D is unclear. Germline CDR1 and CDR2: MNHNS and SASEGT. CDR3 length: 14 amino acids. The germline V and J ends were trimmed by 7 bases and 3 bases, with 15 bases remaining between them. The DNA for the CDR3 is TGTGCCAGCACCAAAAACGCGGTAGACTATGGCTACACCTTC. Its translation is CASTKNAVDYGYTF.

V is TRBV5-6 and J is TRBJ1-5; 12 bases agree with TRBD1. Germline CDR1 and CDR2: SGHDT and YYEEEE. V was pared by 4 bases and J by 6 bases, with 5 bases of the junction left unmatched. This CDR3 comprises 15 residues. The CDR3 nucleotides are TGTGCCAGCAGCCTGGGACAGGGGGCAGGTCAGCCCCAGCATTTT. Translation gives CASSLGQGAGQPQHF. The whole variable domain, filled in from reference TRBV5-6 and TRBJ1-5, reads DAGVTQSPTHLIKTRGQQVTLRCSPKSGHDTVSWYQQALGQGPQFIFQYYEEEERQRGNFPDRFSGHQFPNYSSELNVNALLLGDSALYLCASSLGQGAGQPQHFGDGTRLSIL.

This clonotype was found a few times. V usage is TRBV12-3 or TRBV12-4 and J usage is TRBJ1-5; 9 bases fit TRBD1. This CDR3 is 15 amino acids long. Losses at the gene ends were 6 bases for V and 4 bases for J; bases not matched to a gene: 7. The CDR3 DNA reads as TGTGCCAGCAGCCAAACAGGGGGCGAGAATCAGCCCCAGCATTTT. This translates into CASSQTGGENQPQHF.

This clonotype was observed a few times. The chain carries TRBV7-6 and TRBJ1-2; TRBD1 matches at 10 bases. CDR3 length: 17 amino acids. With V trimmed by 2 bases and J by 4 bases, 10 bases remained unmatched. Germline V gene lookup returns CDR1 SGHVS and CDR2 FNYEAQ. The CDR3 region is CASSLLAGTGDVYGYTF. CDR3 sequence (DNA): TGTGCCAGCAGCTTACTCGCCGGGACAGGGGATGTCTATGGCTACACCTTC.

This clonotype was counted between two and nine times. This rearrangement joins TRBV6-6 to TRBJ1-4; D uncertain. Trimming took off 0 bases at V and 6 bases at J, with 26 bases between the two ends. Per germline, CDR1 MNHNY and CDR2 SVGAGI (reference sequence). The CDR3 has 20 residues. The CDR3 sequence is CASSYSYHAGIPVKDEKLFF. CDR3 coding DNA: TGTGCCAGCAGTTACTCGTACCACGCTGGGATTCCCGTAAAGGATGAAAAACTGTTTTTT.

The genes are TRBV27 and TRBJ1-2; D may be TRBD1 (6 bases). CDR3 length: 15 amino acids. Deletions cut 5 bases from V and 7 bases from J, with 20 bases between. Looked up from germline, CDR1 is MNHEY and CDR2 is SMNVEV (reference sequence). The CDR3 coding sequence is TGTGCCAGCAGTAATACCCCACAGGGAGCTACTGGCTACACCTTC. This codes for CASSNTPQGATGYTF.

The chain has TRBV20-1 and TRBJ1-6; tentative D call: TRBD1 (5 bases). Trimming left V 0 bases short and J 0 bases short, with 18 bases between. The germline gives CDR1 DFQATT, CDR2 SNEGSKA (reference sequence). There are 19 residues in the CDR3. CDR3 DNA: TGCAGTGCTAGAGATCGAGAGGGGAGCCTAAGCTCCTATAATTCACCCCTCCACTTT. It is translated as CSARDREGSLSSYNSPLHF.

This clonotype was detected ten times or more. The rearrangement links TRBV7-2 to TRBJ2-3, with TRBD1 matching 7 bases. Germline CDR1 is SGHTA and CDR2 is FQGNSA. The CDR3 is 15 amino acids. V gave up 5 bases and J gave up 2 bases; unmatched junction bases: 7. In DNA, the CDR3 is TGTGCCAGCAGCCCCACCGGGACAGTCACAGATACGCAGTATTTT. This sequence encodes CASSPTGTVTDTQYF. Full variable domain (outside the CDR3, taken from reference TRBV7-2 and TRBJ2-3): GAGVSQSPSNKVTEKGKDVELRCDPISGHTALYWYRQSLGQGLEFLIYFQGNSAPDKSGLPSDRFSAERTGGSVSTLTIQRTQQEDSAVYLCASSPTGTVTDTQYFGPGTRLTVL.

The rearrangement uses TRBV6-8 and TRBJ2-7, with TRBD1 matching 8 bases. The trim removed 6 bases at V and 4 bases at J, leaving 8 bases unmatched. The CDR3 consists of 14 residues. Germline values: CDR1 MNHGY, CDR2 SAAAGT. Written as DNA, the CDR3 is TGTGCCAGCAGCCCTAACAGGGGGAAGTACGAGCAGTACTTC. As protein: CASSPNRGKYEQYF.

In regard to this clonotype: One end of the junction varies from germline; a read error may be responsible. The DNA for the CDR3 is TGTGCCAGCAAACCCCAAGAGCAAAGCGGGGGGGCCTATGAGCAGTTCTTC. Its translation: CASKPQEQSGGAYEQFF. This sequence joins TRBV4-1 and TRBJ2-1, with 10 bases matching TRBD2. The CDR3 runs 17 residues. CDR1 and CDR2 (germline): MGHRA, YSYEKL.

The chain joins TRBV12-3 or TRBV12-4 to TRBJ1-6, with 9 bases fitting TRBD1. The CDR3 runs 14 residues. J was trimmed by 10 bases and V by 7 bases; bases with no gene match: 8. The CDR3 DNA is TGTGCCAGCACCCTAACAGGGGGCAGGTCACCCCTCCACTTT. It codes for CASTLTGGRSPLHF.

The J gene is TRBJ2-1, the V gene TRBV27; D unclear. The CDR3 extends over 11 amino acids. V gave up 8 bases and J gave up 8 bases, with 10 bases separating them. The germline V gene has CDR1 MNHEY and CDR2 SMNVEV (reference sequence). DNA of the CDR3: TGTGCCAGCCTTTTGGCCCATGAGCAGTTCTTC. Translation gives CASLLAHEQFF.

The rearrangement links TRBV11-2 to TRBJ2-1, with TRBD2 identical over 12 bases. Trimming took 2 bases from V and 8 from J; bases not matched to a gene: 13. Germline V CDR1 and CDR2: SGHAT, FQNNGV. The CDR3 consists of 18 residues. The CDR3 coding sequence is TGTGCCAGCAGCTTACGGTCTAGCGGGAGGGCTATCGTGGATGAGCAGTTCTTC. It translates to CASSLRSSGRAIVDEQFF.

The chain is built from TRBV7-9 and TRBJ2-7, with 9 bases lining up with TRBD1. CDR1 and CDR2 (germline): SEHNR, FQNEAQ (reference sequence). The CDR3 runs 14 residues. V shed 5 bases and J 6 bases; nucleotides not matched to a gene: 8. CDR3 nucleotide sequence: TGTGCCAGCAGCCTACCAGGACAGGGGATCGAGCAGTACTTC. Amino acids: CASSLPGQGIEQYF.

This clonotype came up many times. The chain links TRBV7-2 to TRBJ2-3, with D hard to call. V lost 3 bases, J lost 6 bases, and 7 bases lay in between. Germline loops: CDR1 SGHTA, CDR2 FQGNSA. CDR3 size: 12 residues. This CDR3 reads CASSFRADTQYF. DNA for the CDR3: TGTGCCAGCAGCTTCCGGGCGGATACGCAGTATTTT.

This clonotype appeared a few times. The rearrangement uses TRBV27 and TRBJ1-2; TRBD1 is a possible D gene (5 bases). The germline gives CDR1 MNHEY, CDR2 SMNVEV (reference sequence). Trimming pared 6 bases from V and 4 bases from J, leaving 9 bases between. The CDR3 totals 12 residues. The CDR3 DNA sequence: TGTGCCAGCAGGGGGGGGTCCTATGGCTACACCTTC. This gives the protein CASRGGSYGYTF.

This clonotype was observed a single time. The chain carries TRBV7-6 and TRBJ1-1; 10 bases are shared with TRBD1. CDR1 and CDR2 from the germline V gene are SGHVS and FNYEAQ. The CDR3 is made up of 18 amino acids. The J segment lost 1 base and the V segment lost 5 bases, leaving 13 bases of the junction unmatched. The CDR3 nucleotides read TGTGCCAGCAGCCGCGACAGGGGGCAAGGGGGGACGAACACTGAAGCTTTCTTT. Translating it yields CASSRDRGQGGTNTEAFF.